This TCR beta chain was sequenced during a study of glioma-infiltrating T cells after dendritic cell vaccination. About the study: Autologous tumor lysate-pulsed dendritic cell vaccination was given between the early 2000s and the early 2010s. Three intradermal dendritic cell vaccine injections were given every two weeks.

Profiled with immunoSEQ multiplex PCR; TCRdb holds only in-frame clones, not every one. Among 85,000 to 95,000 clones, 86% were seen once, and the ten largest hold roughly 14%. After removal of 2 bases from V and 6 bases from J, the junction contained 9 bases not matched to a gene. Germline CDR1 reads MNHNY; CDR2 reads SVGAGI (reference sequence). The length of the CDR3 is 16 residues. This clone has more than one count but fewer than ten. Sequences were derived from blood, sampled before dendritic cell vaccination. This chain joins TRBV6-6 and TRBJ2-5, with 10 bases lining up with TRBD2. This TCR was recovered from a human donor with glioblastoma. The CDR3 here is CASSYPSTSGSKTQYF. CDR3 DNA sequence: TGTGCCAGCAGTTACCCCTCGACTAGCGGGTCAAAGACCCAGTACTTC.